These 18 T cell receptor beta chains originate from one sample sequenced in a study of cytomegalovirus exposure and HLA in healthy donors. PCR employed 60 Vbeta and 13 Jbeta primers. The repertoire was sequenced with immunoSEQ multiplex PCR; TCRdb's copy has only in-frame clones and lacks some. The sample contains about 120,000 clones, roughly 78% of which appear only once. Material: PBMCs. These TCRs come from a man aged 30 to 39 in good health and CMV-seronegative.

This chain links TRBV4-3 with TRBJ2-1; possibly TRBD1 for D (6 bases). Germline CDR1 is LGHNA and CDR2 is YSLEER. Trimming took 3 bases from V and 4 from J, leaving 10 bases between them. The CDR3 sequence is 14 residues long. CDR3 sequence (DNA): TGCGCCAGCAGCCAGGAGACAGGTTACAATGAGCAGTTCTTC. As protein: CASSQETGYNEQFF.

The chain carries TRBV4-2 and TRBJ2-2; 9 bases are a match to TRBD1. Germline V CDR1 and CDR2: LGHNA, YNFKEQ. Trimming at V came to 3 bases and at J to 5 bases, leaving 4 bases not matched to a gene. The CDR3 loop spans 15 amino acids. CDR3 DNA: TGTGCCAGCAGCCACGGGACAGGGTTGACCGGGGAGCTGTTTTTT. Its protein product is CASSHGTGLTGELFF.

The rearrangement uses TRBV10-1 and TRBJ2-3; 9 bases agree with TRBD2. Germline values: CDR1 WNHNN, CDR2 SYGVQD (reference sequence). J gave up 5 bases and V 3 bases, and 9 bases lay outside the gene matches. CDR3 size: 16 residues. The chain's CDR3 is CASSERRAGGLDTQYF. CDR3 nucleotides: TGCGCCAGCAGTGAACGTCGAGCGGGGGGTTTAGATACGCAGTATTTT.

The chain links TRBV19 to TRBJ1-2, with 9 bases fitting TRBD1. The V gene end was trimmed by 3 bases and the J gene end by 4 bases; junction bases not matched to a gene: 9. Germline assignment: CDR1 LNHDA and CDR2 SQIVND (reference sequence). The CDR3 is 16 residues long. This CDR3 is CASSIKGTGNAYGYTF. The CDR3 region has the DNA TGTGCCAGTAGTATTAAAGGGACAGGGAACGCCTATGGCTACACCTTC.

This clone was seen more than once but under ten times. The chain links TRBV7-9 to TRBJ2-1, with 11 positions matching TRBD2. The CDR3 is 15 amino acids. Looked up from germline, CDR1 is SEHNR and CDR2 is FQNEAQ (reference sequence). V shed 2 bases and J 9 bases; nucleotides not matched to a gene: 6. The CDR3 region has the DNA TGTGCCAGCAGCTTACTAGCGGGGGGTTTGTCTGAGCAGTTCTTC. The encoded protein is CASSLLAGGLSEQFF.

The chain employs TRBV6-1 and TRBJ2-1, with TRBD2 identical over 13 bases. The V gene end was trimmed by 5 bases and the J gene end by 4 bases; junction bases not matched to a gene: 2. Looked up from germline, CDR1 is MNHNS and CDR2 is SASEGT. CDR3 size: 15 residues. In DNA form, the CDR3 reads TGTGCCAGCAGTACGGGACTAGCGGGGTACAATGAGCAGTTCTTC. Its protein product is CASSTGLAGYNEQFF.

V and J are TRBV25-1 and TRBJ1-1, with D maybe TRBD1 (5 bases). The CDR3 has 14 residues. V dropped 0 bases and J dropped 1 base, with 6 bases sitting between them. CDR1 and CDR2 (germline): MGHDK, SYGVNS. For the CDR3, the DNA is TGTGCCAGCAGTGAATATCAGGGGAACACTGAAGCTTTCTTT. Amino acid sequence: CASSEYQGNTEAFF.

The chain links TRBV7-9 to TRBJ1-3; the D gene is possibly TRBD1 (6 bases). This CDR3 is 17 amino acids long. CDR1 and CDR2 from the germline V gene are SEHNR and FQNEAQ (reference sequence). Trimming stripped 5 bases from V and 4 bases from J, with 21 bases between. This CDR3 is CASSHIQGGLLGNTIYF. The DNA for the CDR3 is TGTGCCAGCAGCCATATACAGGGCGGTCTTCTCGGAAACACCATATATTTT.

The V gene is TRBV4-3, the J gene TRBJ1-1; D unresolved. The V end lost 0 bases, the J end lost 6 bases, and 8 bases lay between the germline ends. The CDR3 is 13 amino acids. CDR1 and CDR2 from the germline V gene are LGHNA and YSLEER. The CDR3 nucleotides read TGCGCCAGCAGCCAAGACTTCCGAGCTGAAGCTTTCTTT. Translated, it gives CASSQDFRAEAFF.

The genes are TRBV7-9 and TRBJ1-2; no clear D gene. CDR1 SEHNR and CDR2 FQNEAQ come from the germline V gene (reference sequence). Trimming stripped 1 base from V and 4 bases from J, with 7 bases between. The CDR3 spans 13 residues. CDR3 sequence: CASSLVSPYGYTF. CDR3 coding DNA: TGTGCCAGCAGCTTAGTATCCCCCTATGGCTACACCTTC.

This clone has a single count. The CDR3 sequence is CASSVSVAGEVEKLFF. CDR3 DNA sequence: TGTGCCAGCAGCGTATCTGTTGCGGGGGAGGTAGAAAAACTGTTTTTT. V usage is TRBV5-4 and J usage is TRBJ1-4; maybe TRBD1 (5 bases). In germline, CDR1 is SGHNT, CDR2 YYREEE (reference sequence). The ends were cut back, 4 bases at V and 8 bases at J, with 21 bases in the middle. This CDR3 is built from 16 residues.

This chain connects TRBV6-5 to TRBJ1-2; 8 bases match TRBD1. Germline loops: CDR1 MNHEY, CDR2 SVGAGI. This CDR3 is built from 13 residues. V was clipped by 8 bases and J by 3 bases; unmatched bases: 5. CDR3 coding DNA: TGTGCCAGCGGAAGACAGGGGTACTATGGCTACACCTTC. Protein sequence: CASGRQGYYGYTF.

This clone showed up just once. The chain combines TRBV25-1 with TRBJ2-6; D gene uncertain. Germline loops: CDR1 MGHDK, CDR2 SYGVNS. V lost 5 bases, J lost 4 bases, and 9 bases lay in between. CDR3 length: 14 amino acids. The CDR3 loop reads CASSPRSGANVLTF. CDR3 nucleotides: TGTGCCAGCAGTCCGCGGTCGGGGGCCAACGTCCTGACTTTC.

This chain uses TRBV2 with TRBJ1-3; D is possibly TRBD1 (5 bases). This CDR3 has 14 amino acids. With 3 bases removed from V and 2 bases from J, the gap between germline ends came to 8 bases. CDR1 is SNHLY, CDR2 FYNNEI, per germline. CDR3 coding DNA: TGTGCCAGCAGTGAGGGGCAAACTGGAAACACCATATATTTT. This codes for CASSEGQTGNTIYF.

This CDR3 is CATSRGPGGHANTEAFF. CDR3 bases: TGTGCCACCAGCAGAGGTCCCGGAGGCCATGCGAACACTGAAGCTTTCTTT. The V call is TRBV15, the J call TRBJ1-1; D unresolved. The V and J ends lost 1 base and 1 base respectively, with 16 bases between them. The CDR3 spans 17 residues. CDR1 is LNHNV and CDR2 is YYDKDF in the germline V gene (reference sequence).

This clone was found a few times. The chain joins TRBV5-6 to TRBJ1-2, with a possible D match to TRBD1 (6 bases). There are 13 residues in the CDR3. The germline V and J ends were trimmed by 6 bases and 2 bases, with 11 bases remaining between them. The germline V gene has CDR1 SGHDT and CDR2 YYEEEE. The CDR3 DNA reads TGTGCCAGCAACTGGGGGACAAACTATGGCTACACCTTC. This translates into CASNWGTNYGYTF. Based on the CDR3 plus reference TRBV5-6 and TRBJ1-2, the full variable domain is DAGVTQSPTHLIKTRGQQVTLRCSPKSGHDTVSWYQQALGQGPQFIFQYYEEEERQRGNFPDRFSGHQFPNYSSELNVNALLLGDSALYLCASNWGTNYGYTFGSGTRLTVV.

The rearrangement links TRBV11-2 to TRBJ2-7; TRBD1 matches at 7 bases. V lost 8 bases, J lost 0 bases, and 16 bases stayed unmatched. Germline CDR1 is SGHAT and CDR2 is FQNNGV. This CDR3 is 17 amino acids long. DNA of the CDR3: TGTGCCAGCGATATAGGGGTAGACAGGGAGAGCTCCTACGAGCAGTACTTC. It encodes CASDIGVDRESSYEQYF.

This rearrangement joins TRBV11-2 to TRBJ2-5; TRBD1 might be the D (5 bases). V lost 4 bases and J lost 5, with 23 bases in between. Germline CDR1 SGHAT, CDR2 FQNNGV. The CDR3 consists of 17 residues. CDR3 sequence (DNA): TGTGCCAGCAGCTCCGACCAGGGCCTTTTATGGCGGGAGACCCAGTACTTC. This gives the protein CASSSDQGLLWRETQYF.